Below are 10 T cell receptor beta chains sequenced from a single sample in a study of shared clonotypes between healthy human individuals (TCRdb year 2020). The library was prepared using the immunoSEQ multiplex PCR assay. Not all clones reach the TCRdb copy of this immuneACCESS table, which keeps in-frame sequences only. Checked studies attribute under half of the gap to unresolved V genes and leave the rest unexplained. Recorded for this sample are over 2 million clones; 90% to 95% of them occurred a single time. The biggest ten clones account for 0.1% to 0.15% of the sample. The sample comprised naive CD4+ T cells sorted from blood. Per the publication, the cell subset or site label means: CD45RA+ positively selected. These receptors were obtained from a man between 18 and 29 years old in good health.

This clone was found a few times. The chain uses TRBV7-2 and TRBJ2-5, with D uncertain. The CDR3 is 14 residues long. Germline CDR1 is SGHTA and CDR2 is FQGNSA. The V and J ends lost 4 bases and 1 base respectively, with 10 bases between them. The CDR3 is CASSSSTVQETQYF. The CDR3 nucleotides read TGTGCCAGCAGCTCCTCGACGGTCCAAGAGACCCAGTACTTC.

The chain joins TRBV7-9 to TRBJ2-7; a possible D gene is TRBD1 (6 bases). The V end was cut by 5 bases, the J end by 11 bases, with 19 bases between. Germline V lookup: CDR1 SEHNR, CDR2 FQNEAQ (reference sequence). The CDR3 sequence is 13 residues long. CDR3 DNA sequence: TGTGCCAGCAGCCTTTGGACAGAGGGTTCCGAGTACTTC. The encoded protein is CASSLWTEGSEYF.

V usage is TRBV5-8 and J usage is TRBJ2-6; D not resolved. Germline-derived CDR1 and CDR2 are SGHTS and YDEGEE. V lost 2 bases and J lost 3, with 12 bases in between. The CDR3 runs to 16 residues. CDR3 in DNA: TGTGCCAGCAGCTTTAATGGTGGGAATGGGGCCAACGTCCTGACTTTC. Translated: CASSFNGGNGANVLTF.

The chain uses TRBV19 and TRBJ2-2, with TRBD2 matching 13 bases. The junction had 4 bases not matched to a gene; V was cut back by 6 bases and J by 6 bases. Per the germline V gene, CDR1 is LNHDA and CDR2 is SQIVND (reference sequence). The length of the CDR3 is 15 residues. CDR3 region: CASRRTSGSAGELFF. CDR3 in DNA: TGTGCCAGTAGAAGGACTAGCGGGAGTGCCGGGGAGCTGTTTTTT.

The chain couples TRBV19 to TRBJ1-5, with TRBD1 matching 10 bases. The CDR3 totals 18 residues. V gave up 6 bases and J gave up 1 base; unmatched junction bases: 12. CDR1 is LNHDA and CDR2 is SQIVND in the germline V gene (reference sequence). CDR3 residues: CASRGSGQGFLSNQPQHF. DNA of the CDR3: TGTGCCAGTAGGGGTTCGGGACAGGGGTTTTTGAGCAATCAGCCCCAGCATTTT.

The rearrangement uses TRBV10-2 and TRBJ1-1; D unresolved. V lost 7 bases, J lost 0 bases, and 3 bases lay in between. Germline loops: CDR1 WSHSY, CDR2 SAAADI. This CDR3 is built from 11 residues. The CDR3 sequence: CASTVNTEAFF. The CDR3 DNA reads TGCGCCAGCACGGTGAACACTGAAGCTTTCTTT.

CDR3 protein: CASRDRSTGELFF. The CDR3, as DNA: TGTGCCAGTAGAGACCGTTCCACCGGGGAGCTGTTTTTT. This rearrangement joins TRBV19 to TRBJ2-2, with no clear D. The ends were cut back, 6 bases at V and 4 bases at J, with 9 bases in the middle. This CDR3 is 13 amino acids long. Germline V lookup: CDR1 LNHDA, CDR2 SQIVND (reference sequence).

The chain combines TRBV7-2 with TRBJ2-1; possible D gene TRBD2, 7 bases. Per germline, CDR1 SGHTA and CDR2 FQGNSA. The CDR3 length is 16 residues. The ends were cut back, 2 bases at V and 4 bases at J, with 15 bases in the middle. The CDR3 bases are TGTGCCAGCAGCTTATATGGGGGGGCTAAATACAATGAGCAGTTCTTC. Its protein is CASSLYGGAKYNEQFF.

The chain carries TRBV25-1 and TRBJ2-3; 8 bases are shared with TRBD2. The junction had 6 bases not matched to a gene; V was cut back by 1 base and J by 3 bases. The CDR3 has 16 residues. The V gene's germline CDR1 is MGHDK and CDR2 SYGVNS. The CDR3 protein is CASSEFVAGLTDTQYF. The CDR3 DNA reads as TGTGCCAGCAGTGAATTTGTAGCGGGATTAACAGATACGCAGTATTTT.

In this sample, this clone turned up once. The chain has TRBV5-4 and TRBJ2-2; D is unclear. The CDR3 has 13 residues. V lost 6 bases, J lost 7 bases, and 13 bases lay in between. The germline V gene has CDR1 SGHNT and CDR2 YYREEE (reference sequence). CDR3 nucleotides: TGTGCCAGCACCACCGGTCAGATCGGGGAGCTGTTTTTT. Amino acid sequence: CASTTGQIGELFF.